What follows are 20 T cell receptor beta chains derived from one specimen sequenced in a study of blood T cell repertoires in COVID-19. Profiled with immunoSEQ multiplex PCR; TCRdb holds only in-frame clones, not every one. The sample has 58,000 or so clones, roughly 79% seen once. Material for sequencing was peripheral blood. The receptors here all came from a human donor in a cohort sampled during active COVID-19.

This chain uses TRBV3-1 (or the pseudogene TRBV3-2) with TRBJ1-6; TRBD1 matches 10 bases. Germline loops: CDR1 LGHDT, CDR2 YNNKEL (reference sequence). The CDR3 spans 14 residues. V lost 6 bases and J lost 7; bases outside the gene matches: 3. The CDR3 DNA follows: TGTGCCAGCAGGACAGGGGGCGGGAATTCACCCCTCCACTTT. This codes for CASRTGGGNSPLHF.

V is TRBV19 and J is TRBJ1-2; 9 nucleotides align to TRBD1. The CDR3 has 14 residues. Per the germline V gene, CDR1 is LNHDA and CDR2 is SQIVND (reference sequence). Losses at the gene ends were 8 bases for V and 0 bases for J; bases not matched to a gene: 4. The CDR3, as DNA: TGTGCCAGTTCCGGACAGGGGACTAACTATGGCTACACCTTC. This sequence encodes CASSGQGTNYGYTF.

The V gene is TRBV7-9, the J gene TRBJ2-7; D may be TRBD1 (6 bases). Germline V CDR1 and CDR2: SEHNR, FQNEAQ (reference sequence). There are 14 residues in the CDR3. Trimming took 3 bases from V and 5 from J, leaving 14 bases between them. DNA of the CDR3: TGTGCCAGCAGCTTTCAAAACAGGGAAAACGAGCAGTACTTC. Translation gives CASSFQNRENEQYF.

The chain recombines TRBV9 with TRBJ1-2; D ambiguous. In germline, CDR1 is SGDLS, CDR2 YYNGEE. The length of the CDR3 is 14 residues. Trimming stripped 0 bases from V and 8 bases from J, with 14 bases between. The CDR3 is CASSVGEGHEGYTF. Written as DNA, the CDR3 is TGTGCCAGCAGCGTAGGAGAGGGTCACGAGGGCTACACCTTC.

This clone was counted once. The V and J genes are TRBV5-4 and TRBJ1-1; 10 nucleotides line up with TRBD1. This CDR3 is 15 amino acids long. The V segment lost 0 bases and the J segment 5 bases; nucleotides outside the gene matches: 4. Germline V gene sequence: CDR1 SGHNT, CDR2 YYREEE (reference sequence). CDR3 sequence: CASSLGQGARTEAFF. The DNA of the CDR3 is TGTGCCAGCAGCTTGGGACAGGGGGCGCGAACTGAAGCTTTCTTT.

This rearrangement joins TRBV24-1 to TRBJ1-2; the D gene is possibly TRBD1 (5 bases). CDR1 KGHDR and CDR2 SFDVKD come from the germline V gene. The CDR3 spans 12 residues. Trimming cost V 9 bases and J 0 bases, with 7 bases left between them. CDR3 nucleotides: TGTGCCACCGGACAAGCTAACTATGGCTACACCTTC. Translating gives CATGQANYGYTF.

The DNA of the CDR3 is TGTGCCAGCAGCTTAGGTCGGACAGGGATTAACTATGGCTACACCTTC. Translated, it gives CASSLGRTGINYGYTF. V usage is TRBV7-9 and J usage is TRBJ1-2, with 8 bases aligning to TRBD1. Germline V gene data show CDR1 as SEHNR and CDR2 as FQNEAQ (reference sequence). Trimming cost V 1 base and J 1 base; bases outside gene matches: 5. There are 16 residues in the CDR3.

The CDR3 here is CASSPLGVSGYEQYF. As DNA, the CDR3 is TGTGCCAGCTCACCACTCGGTGTTTCGGGCTACGAGCAGTACTTC. The chain employs TRBV18 and TRBJ2-7, with no clear D. This CDR3 region has 15 residues. CDR1 KGHSH and CDR2 LQKENI come from the germline V gene. The V gene lost 1 base and the J gene lost 3 bases, with 13 bases spanning the gap.

This sequence joins TRBV12-3 or TRBV12-4 and TRBJ1-1; D is undetermined. The CDR3 loop spans 11 amino acids. The V end lost 7 bases, the J end lost 5 bases, and 8 bases lay between the germline ends. For the CDR3, the DNA is TGTGCCAGCATGGTCCGGACTGAAGCTTTCTTT. It translates to CASMVRTEAFF.

This chain connects TRBV4-1 to TRBJ1-4, with a possible D match to TRBD1 (5 bases). CDR1 is MGHRA, CDR2 YSYEKL, per germline. There are 15 residues in the CDR3. Trimming pared 8 bases from V and 8 bases from J, leaving 21 bases between. CDR3 loop: CASLELGRRGEKLFF. As DNA, the CDR3 is TGCGCCAGCCTCGAGTTGGGACGGCGGGGGGAAAAACTGTTTTTT.

This clone showed up just a few times. This chain links TRBV13 with TRBJ2-2; D uncertain. Germline-derived CDR1 and CDR2 are PRHDT and FYEKMQ (reference sequence). V was clipped by 2 bases and J by 5 bases, with 12 bases between them. This CDR3 is built from 15 residues. CDR3 DNA sequence: TGTGCCAGCAGCTTAACAGCCCCATGGACCGGGGAGCTGTTTTTT. The encoded protein is CASSLTAPWTGELFF.

The chain is built from TRBV7-9 and TRBJ1-3; the D is unclear. Germline lookup yields CDR1 SEHNR and CDR2 FQNEAQ (reference sequence). The CDR3 totals 16 residues. The V gene lost 1 base and the J gene lost 0 bases, with 10 bases spanning the gap. The CDR3 DNA follows: TGTGCCAGCAGCTTAGGGGCAGTGATCTCTGGAAACACCATATATTTT. Translated: CASSLGAVISGNTIYF. Together with reference TRBV7-9 and TRBJ1-3, the CDR3 gives the full variable domain: DTGVSQNPRHKITKRGQNVTFRCDPISEHNRLYWYRQTLGQGPEFLTYFQNEAQLEKSRLLSDRFSAERPKGSFSTLEIQRTEQGDSAMYLCASSLGAVISGNTIYFGEGSWLTVV.

This clone occurred a few times. The V gene is TRBV4-1, the J gene TRBJ1-5; D is ambiguous. CDR1 is MGHRA and CDR2 is YSYEKL in the germline V gene. V lost 0 bases and J lost 0, with 9 bases in between. This CDR3 has 16 amino acids. CDR3 bases: TGCGCCAGCAGCCAAGATTGGCCTTATAGCAATCAGCCCCAGCATTTT. The encoded protein is CASSQDWPYSNQPQHF.

The V and J genes are TRBV28 and TRBJ2-7, with 7 bases that match TRBD2. Germline V gene lookup returns CDR1 MDHEN and CDR2 SYDVKM. The CDR3 sequence is 14 residues long. With V trimmed by 8 bases and J by 6 bases, 13 bases remained unmatched. CDR3 sequence (DNA): TGTGCCAGCCGCTGGGGCGGGAGCAGTCCCGAGCAGTACTTC. Protein sequence: CASRWGGSSPEQYF.

V and J are TRBV19 and TRBJ2-7, with 14 bases identical to TRBD2. This CDR3 has 16 amino acids. J gave up 3 bases and V 4 bases, and 5 bases lay outside the gene matches. The germline V gene encodes CDR1 LNHDA and CDR2 SQIVND (reference sequence). CDR3 region: CASSKGLAGDVYEQYF. The CDR3 nucleotides read TGTGCCAGTAGTAAGGGACTAGCGGGAGATGTCTACGAGCAGTACTTC.

V gene TRBV7-9 combines with J gene TRBJ2-5; the D gene is possibly TRBD2 (5 bases). This CDR3 has 13 amino acids. Looked up from germline, CDR1 is SEHNR and CDR2 is FQNEAQ (reference sequence). Between the trimmed V and J ends, which lost 1 base and 5 bases, there was a span of 8 bases. CDR3 nucleotides: TGTGCCAGCAGCTTAGGACGAGGGGAGACCCAGTACTTC. This sequence encodes CASSLGRGETQYF. Full variable domain (outside the CDR3, taken from reference TRBV7-9 and TRBJ2-5): DTGVSQNPRHKITKRGQNVTFRCDPISEHNRLYWYRQTLGQGPEFLTYFQNEAQLEKSRLLSDRFSAERPKGSFSTLEIQRTEQGDSAMYLCASSLGRGETQYFGPGTRLLVL.

This chain links TRBV7-9 with TRBJ2-5; the match to TRBD1 covers 9 bases. Losses at the gene ends were 5 bases for V and 1 base for J; bases not matched to a gene: 5. Germline V gene sequence: CDR1 SEHNR, CDR2 FQNEAQ (reference sequence). This CDR3 spans 15 amino acids. Here the CDR3 reads CASSLTGGLQETQYF. DNA for the CDR3: TGTGCCAGCAGCCTTACAGGGGGCCTCCAAGAGACCCAGTACTTC.

There are a few counts of this clone. The V gene is TRBV27, the J gene TRBJ1-1; 7 bases align to TRBD1. This CDR3 is 14 amino acids long. After removal of 5 bases from V and 1 base from J, the junction contained 4 bases not matched to a gene. Per germline, CDR1 MNHEY and CDR2 SMNVEV (reference sequence). CDR3 bases: TGTGCCAGCAGTCCGACAGGGAGGAACACTGAAGCTTTCTTT. Translating it yields CASSPTGRNTEAFF.

This clone was detected only once. The gene calls are TRBV5-1 and TRBJ2-1, with D tentatively TRBD2 (5 bases). V lost 0 bases to trimming and J lost 3 bases, with 13 bases between them. The CDR3 has 16 amino acids. CDR1 and CDR2 from the germline V gene are SGHRS and YFSETQ. CDR3: CASSLGLADLYNEQFF. The CDR3 nucleotides are TGCGCCAGCAGCTTGGGGCTAGCAGACCTCTACAATGAGCAGTTCTTC.

Regarding this clone: One end of the junction fails to match germline, which may point to a read error. The chain is built from TRBV15 and TRBJ2-1; maybe TRBD1 (6 bases). Looked up from germline, CDR1 is LNHNV and CDR2 is YYDKDF (reference sequence). CDR3 length: 15 residues. This CDR3 reads CATTRRPGDYNEQFF. CDR3 nucleotides: TGTGCCACCACCAGACGTCCAGGGGACTACAATGAGCAGTTCTTC. The full variable domain, in which reference TRBV15 and TRBJ2-1 provide the parts outside the CDR3, is DAMVIQNPRYQVTQFGKPVTLSCSQTLNHNVMYWYQQKSSQAPKLLFHYYDKDFNNEADTPDNFQSRRPNTSFCFLDIRSPGLGDTAMYLCATTRRPGDYNEQFFGPGTRLTVL.